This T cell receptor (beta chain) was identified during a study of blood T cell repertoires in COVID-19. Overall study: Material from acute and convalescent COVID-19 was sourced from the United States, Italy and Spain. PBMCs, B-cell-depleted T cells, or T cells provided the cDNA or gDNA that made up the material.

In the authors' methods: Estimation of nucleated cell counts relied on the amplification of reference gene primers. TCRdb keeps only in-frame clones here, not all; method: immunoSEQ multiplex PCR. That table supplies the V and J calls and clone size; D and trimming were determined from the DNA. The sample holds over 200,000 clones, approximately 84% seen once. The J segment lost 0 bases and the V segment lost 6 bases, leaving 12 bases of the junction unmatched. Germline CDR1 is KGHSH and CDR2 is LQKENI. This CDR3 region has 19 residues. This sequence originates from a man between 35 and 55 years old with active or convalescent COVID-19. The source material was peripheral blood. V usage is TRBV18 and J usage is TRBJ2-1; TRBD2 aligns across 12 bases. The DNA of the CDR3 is TGTGCCAGCTCGCTTAGGGGGGTGACTAGCGGGAGCTCCTACAATGAGCAGTTCTTC. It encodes CASSLRGVTSGSSYNEQFF. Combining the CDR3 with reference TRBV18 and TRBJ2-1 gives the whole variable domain NAGVMQNPRHLVRRRGQEARLRCSPMKGHSHVYWYRQLPEEGLKFMVYLQKENIIDESGMPKERFSAEFPKEGPSILRIQQVVRGDSAAYFCASSLRGVTSGSSYNEQFFGPGTRLTVL.